This T cell receptor (beta chain) was sequenced in a study of Graves' ophthalmopathy and Graves' hyperthyroidism. Study-wide points: Blood also carried most expanded thyroid clonotypes exceeding 0.001 frequency.

As the template, RNA transcripts were used to amplify TCR beta CDR3 regions. An opening RT-PCR round employed HTBI primers and preceded a second-round multiplex PCR. TCRdb used MiXCR to reprocess the multiplex PCR reads, holding one entry per CDR3 protein. The sample lists 500,000 to 600,000 distinct CDR3 sequences; about 40% were seen once. There are 14 residues in the CDR3. The V gene end was trimmed by 0 bases and the J gene end by 11 bases; junction bases not matched to a gene: 4. Per germline, CDR1 SGHRS and CDR2 YFSETQ. Patients with other autoimmune diseases, uncontrolled infections, pregnancy or lactation were excluded. As regards this clonotype: What it binds is unknown.

Sequenced sample: peripheral blood or thyroid tissue (not recorded which). The chain couples TRBV5-1 to TRBJ2-6; TRBD1 matches 8 bases. The receptor comes from an adult man with Graves' hyperthyroidism. The chain's CDR3 is CASSLDRGDYVLTF. The CDR3 coding sequence is TGCGCCAGCAGCTTGGACAGGGGGGACTACGTCCTGACTTTC. The full variable domain, with the rest looked up from reference TRBV5-1 and TRBJ2-6, is KAGVTQTPRYLIKTRGQQVTLSCSPISGHRSVSWYQQTPGQGLQFLFEYFSETQRNKGNFPGRFSGRQFSNSRSEMNVSTLELGDSALYLCASSLDRGDYVLTFGAGSRLTVL.